This entry concerns a single T cell receptor beta chain. Its antigen remains unknown. The data belong to a study of spatial heterogeneity in lung cancer. Whole-study results and caveats: Counts of expanded intratumoral alpha and beta TCRs tracked tumor mutation counts. Ubiquitous expanded TCR counts tracked ubiquitous nonsynonymous mutations; regional expanded TCR counts tracked regional nonsynonymous mutations.

The CDR3 has 16 residues. The ends lost 5 bases at V and 1 base at J; junction bases unmatched: 7. CDR1 and CDR2 (germline): SNHLY, FYNNEI. TCRdb analysed the 5' RACE reads with MiXCR anew, one entry per CDR3 protein. Altogether 10,000 to 15,000 distinct CDR3 sequences are present, 6% to 8.5% being singletons, with the ten largest covering around 3.2%. The time point denotes: sample taken at primary tumor resection. Samples were donated by 72 untreated early-stage non-small cell lung cancer patients. The authors sequenced whole RNA from tumor, nontumor lung or frozen PBMC without sorting. The receptor was isolated from a female donor with early-stage non-small cell lung cancer. The sequencing here drew on lung tumor tissue, taken at surgery. V gene TRBV2 combines with J gene TRBJ2-1; TRBD2 agrees at 8 bases. The CDR3 loop reads CASSSGRAGSYNEQFF. DNA for the CDR3: TGTGCCAGCAGTTCCGGGAGGGCCGGGTCCTACAATGAGCAGTTCTTC.